One TCR beta chain is described in this entry. Its specificity is unknown. Time point given: patch test 3, about 24 weeks after DPC sensitization. Treatment given: therapeutic diphenylcyclopropenone sensitization with weekly scalp DPC. This record belongs to a study of human T cells and chemical hapten exposure. Study as a whole: DPC at 0.01% went onto the upper back in patch tests, read at 6 days. Study-wide findings and caveats: With DPC sensitization, TCRs exceeding 1 in 1000 frequency showed no change.

TCRdb itself ran the RACE reads through MiXCR, one entry per CDR3 protein. The table lists 210,000 or so distinct CDR3 sequences, roughly a quarter of them singletons. The CDR3 has 12 residues. Trimming took 4 bases from V and 4 from J, leaving 8 bases between them. CDR1 is MNHNS and CDR2 is SASEGT in the germline V gene. Material: whole blood, obtained in connection with sensitization to the hapten diphenylcyclopropenone (DPC). This clonotype was sampled from a woman aged 35 to 49 with alopecia areata. Some clones in this sample may be carry-over from other donors' samples. The rearrangement joins TRBV6-1 to TRBJ2-7; D ambiguous. Here the CDR3 DNA reads TGTGCCAGCAGTGTTCGAGCTTACGAGCAGTACTTC. Its translation is CASSVRAYEQYF.